The rows below give T cell receptor beta chains drawn from one sample of a study of persistence of HIV-infected CD4 T cells. Measured with immunoSEQ multiplex PCR; TCRdb has only the in-frame clones, and not every one. Of more than 35,000 clones listed, approximately 80% are singletons. Which antigens these TCRs recognize remains unknown. The sample here was CD4+ T cells sorted from PBMCs after 18-hour stimulation, taken from a patient who received antiretroviral therapy. The receptors originated from an adult man with HIV who was CMV-seropositive. The CDR3 runs from the conserved cysteine through the conserved F or W. D genes are given only for firm matches. The size field is filled for only some rows; it gives once, few, many or a size class.

cdr3_aa cdr3_nt v_call clone_size j_call d_call
CASSPGTSGSTDTQYF TGTGCCAGCAGCCCCGGGACTAGCGGTAGCACAGATACGCAGTATTTT TRBV5-5 . TRBJ2-3 TRBD2
CASSSGQGSEKLFF TGTGCCAGCAGTTCCGGACAGGGAAGTGAAAAACTGTTTTTT TRBV28 . TRBJ1-4 TRBD1
CASSGDSSYGNTIYF TGCGCCAGCAGCGGGGACAGTTCATACGGAAACACCATATATTTT TRBV5-1 . TRBJ1-3 TRBD1
CASTPRTGMNTEAFF TGTGCCAGTACCCCCCGGACAGGGATGAACACTGAAGCTTTCTTT TRBV19 . TRBJ1-1 TRBD1
CASASLSGTGSTYEQYF TGTGCCAGTGCCTCCCTTTCCGGGACAGGGAGTACCTACGAGCAGTACTTC TRBV19 . TRBJ2-7 TRBD1
CASRRQGDYYEQYF TGTGCCAGCAGACGACAGGGCGATTACTACGAGCAGTACTTC TRBV27 . TRBJ2-7 TRBD1
CASSLVGEEQYF TGCGCCAGCAGCTTGGTGGGGGAGGAGCAGTACTTC TRBV5-1 . TRBJ2-7 .
CASSRRLAGTYNEQFF TGTGCCAGCAGCCGGCGACTAGCGGGGACCTACAATGAGCAGTTCTTC TRBV4-2 once TRBJ2-1 TRBD2
CATRGQLAYQPQHF TGTGCCACCCGAGGCCAGTTAGCTTATCAGCCCCAGCATTTT TRBV19 . TRBJ1-5 .
CASSQDTLTLTGHGYTF TGCGCCAGCAGCCAAGATACCCTAACTTTGACAGGCCATGGCTACACCTTC TRBV4-1 . TRBJ1-2 .
CATSRKEQPGIQHF TGTGCCACCAGCAGAAAAGAACAGCCGGGGATCCAGCATTTT TRBV15 medium-sized TRBJ1-5 .
CASRKGQHGYTF TGTGCCAGCAGGAAGGGTCAACATGGCTACACCTTC TRBV12-3/TRBV12-4 . TRBJ1-2 .
CASISTGTRGELFF TGTGCCAGCATTTCGACAGGCACAAGGGGGGAGCTGTTTTTT TRBV3-1/TRBV3-2 . TRBJ2-2 .
CASSRGQGLTGELFF TGTGCCAGCAGCCGGGGACAGGGGCTCACCGGGGAGCTGTTTTTT TRBV9 . TRBJ2-2 TRBD1
CASSSTTGTGKGLGEQYF TGTGCCAGCAGCTCCACGACCGGGACAGGGAAGGGACTGGGCGAGCAGTACTTC TRBV11-3 . TRBJ2-7 TRBD1
CASSLLGQGGYEQYF TGCGCCAGCAGCCTGCTAGGACAGGGGGGATACGAGCAGTACTTC TRBV4-1 once TRBJ2-7 TRBD1
CASSYRDRDTDTQYF TGTGCCAGCAGCTACCGGGACAGGGACACAGATACGCAGTATTTT TRBV7-9 . TRBJ2-3 TRBD1
CASSATGVLGYEQYF TGTGCCAGCAGTGCGACAGGGGTACTGGGCTACGAGCAGTACTTC TRBV2 once TRBJ2-7 TRBD1
CASSLWGNQPQHF TGTGCCAGCAGCTTGTGGGGAAATCAGCCCCAGCATTTT TRBV7-2 few TRBJ1-5 .
CATTRGGASTDTQYF TGTGCCACTACCCGGGGGGGGGCTAGCACAGATACGCAGTATTTT TRBV24-1 . TRBJ2-3 TRBD2
CASSWDGGKSSPLHF TGTGCCAGCAGCTGGGACGGTGGCAAGTCCTCACCCCTCCACTTT TRBV9 few TRBJ1-6 .
CASSEARGGGYTF TGTGCCAGCAGTGAAGCGCGTGGTGGAGGCTACACCTTC TRBV6-1 once TRBJ1-2 .
CASSQGTEAFF TGTGCCAGCAGCCAGGGGACAGAAGCTTTCTTT TRBV3-1/TRBV3-2 . TRBJ1-1 .
CASKWKGWLLDSPLHF TGTGCCAGTAAGTGGAAAGGATGGCTGCTAGATTCACCCCTCCACTTT TRBV19 medium-sized TRBJ1-6 .
CASSQDMGKQYF TGCGCCAGCAGCCAAGATATGGGGAAGCAGTACTTC TRBV4-1 . TRBJ2-7 .
CASSLGSFFGYTF TGCGCCAGCAGCTTGGGGTCCTTTTTTGGCTACACCTTC TRBV5-1 . TRBJ1-2 .
CASSTRLISEETQYF TGTGCCAGTAGTACCCGACTGATATCCGAGGAGACCCAGTACTTC TRBV19 . TRBJ2-5 .
CASSLFQGSGNTIYF TGTGCCAGCAGTCTTTTTCAGGGGTCTGGAAACACCATATATTTT TRBV3-1/TRBV3-2 . TRBJ1-3 .
CAISGRPRDTEAFF TGTGCCATCAGTGGTAGGCCACGGGACACTGAAGCTTTCTTT TRBV10-3 . TRBJ1-1 .
CAISALSRVNSYNSPLHF TGTGCCATCAGTGCTTTGTCTCGGGTAAACTCCTATAATTCACCCCTCCACTTT TRBV10-3 . TRBJ1-6 .
CASIGTVYYGYTF TGTGCCAGTATTGGGACGGTCTACTATGGCTACACCTTC TRBV19 once TRBJ1-2 .
CASSPPRDRGASYNSPLHF TGTGCCAGCAGTCCACCCCGGGACAGGGGGGCCTCCTATAATTCACCCCTCCACTTT TRBV27 . TRBJ1-6 TRBD1
CASSLGRGTEAFF TGTGCCAGCAGCTTGGGTAGAGGCACTGAAGCTTTCTTT TRBV28 . TRBJ1-1 .
CSAGTLGTGELFF TGCAGCGCCGGGACTCTCGGGACCGGGGAGCTGTTTTTT TRBV29-1 . TRBJ2-2 .
CASSGAYSNQPQHF TGTGCCAGCAGCGGAGCCTATAGCAATCAGCCCCAGCATTTT TRBV9 few TRBJ1-5 .
CASSGGATPLGRNSPLHF TGTGCCAGCAGCGGCGGCGCTACACCCTTAGGCAGGAATTCACCCCTCCACTTT TRBV9 . TRBJ1-6 .
CASSEGVGRGELFF TGTGCCAGCAGTGAAGGGGTGGGGCGCGGGGAGCTGTTTTTT TRBV2 . TRBJ2-2 .
CASSVQRQGAYNSPLHF TGTGCCAGCAGTGTCCAAAGACAGGGGGCGTATAATTCACCCCTCCACTTT TRBV6-1 . TRBJ1-6 TRBD1
CASSLTQVTYEQYF TGCGCCAGCAGCTTGACCCAGGTAACCTACGAGCAGTACTTC TRBV5-1 . TRBJ2-7 .
CASSGAYGNQPQHF TGTGCCAGCAGTGGCGCATACGGCAATCAGCCCCAGCATTTT TRBV2 . TRBJ1-5 .
CASSPSVTGELFF TGTGCCAGTAGTCCTTCCGTGACCGGGGAGCTGTTTTTT TRBV19 . TRBJ2-2 .
CASSVGQGAGELFF TGTGCCAGCAGTGTCGGGCAGGGGGCGGGGGAGCTGTTTTTT TRBV2 . TRBJ2-2 TRBD1
CASSQPDGTQDTQYF TGTGCCAGCAGCCAACCCGACGGGACACAAGATACGCAGTATTTT TRBV4-2 . TRBJ2-3 .
CASSSRGGFSYTF TGTGCCAGCAGTTCTCGGGGGGGATTTAGCTACACCTTC TRBV6-5 few TRBJ1-2 .
CASSTRGQGQGDGYTF TGTGCCAGCAGCACCCGGGGACAGGGACAGGGGGATGGCTACACCTTC TRBV7-8 once TRBJ1-2 TRBD1
CASSSGAPDTQYF TGTGCCAGCAGCTCGGGGGCCCCAGATACGCAGTATTTT TRBV7-2 . TRBJ2-3 .
CASSPGSPNEKLFF TGTGCCAGCAGCCCAGGGTCGCCTAATGAAAAACTGTTTTTT TRBV7-9 . TRBJ1-4 .
CASRTSGSYNEQFF TGTGCCAGTCGGACGAGCGGATCTTACAATGAGCAGTTCTTC TRBV19 . TRBJ2-1 .
CASSQSWPNYGYTF TGTGCCAGCAGTCAATCCTGGCCAAACTATGGCTACACCTTC TRBV28 . TRBJ1-2 .
CASSIRGTDDGYTF TGTGCCAGTAGTATTAGAGGGACAGACGATGGCTACACCTTC TRBV19 . TRBJ1-2 TRBD1
CASKSRVATGELFF TGTGCCAGCAAATCCAGGGTGGCCACCGGGGAGCTGTTTTTT TRBV9 . TRBJ2-2 .
CASSPSGGRKQFF TGTGCCAGCAGTCCCAGCGGGGGGCGTAAGCAGTTCTTC TRBV12-3/TRBV12-4 once TRBJ2-1 TRBD2
CASSPTGAGIYEQYF TGTGCCAGCAGCCCCACGGGGGCTGGTATCTACGAGCAGTACTTC TRBV7-9 . TRBJ2-7 .
CASSGTGVNEKLFF TGCGCCAGCAGTGGGACAGGGGTAAATGAAAAACTGTTTTTT TRBV10-2 . TRBJ1-4 TRBD1
CASSESLAGTYNEQFF TGCGCCAGCAGTGAGTCCCTGGCAGGGACCTACAATGAGCAGTTCTTC TRBV10-1 . TRBJ2-1 .
CAWVSTSKDYGYTF TGTGCCTGGGTATCCACTTCGAAGGACTATGGCTACACCTTC TRBV30 . TRBJ1-2 .
CASSLVLAGYNEQFF TGTGCCAGCAGCTTAGTCCTAGCGGGGTACAATGAGCAGTTCTTC TRBV5-4 . TRBJ2-1 TRBD2